A single sample gave rise to the 20 T cell receptor beta chains below, sequenced in a study of T cell repertoires in cytomegalovirus infection. TCRdb analysed the reads with MiXCR anew, one entry per CDR3 protein. This sample has roughly 500,000 distinct CDR3 sequences, with approximately 42% found just once. These TCRs are of unknown antigen specificity. The sequencing used cultured PBMCs, collected from culture after CMV antigen stimulation. These receptors came from a human donor in good health (CMV status not recorded). Some clones in this sample may be carry-over from other donors' samples.

In this sample, this clonotype turned up a few times. The chain is built from TRBV7-9 and TRBJ2-5; 10 nucleotides match TRBD1. Germline V gene sequence: CDR1 SEHNR, CDR2 FQNEAQ (reference sequence). The CDR3 spans 18 residues. V lost 5 bases and J lost 2; bases outside the gene matches: 14. CDR3 bases: TGTGCCAGCAGCCCAGGGGGATCGGGACAGGGGCAACAAGAGACCCAGTACTTC. It translates to CASSPGGSGQGQQETQYF.

The chain joins TRBV6-6 to TRBJ2-1, with 9 positions matching TRBD1. The CDR3 runs to 16 residues. Per the germline V gene, CDR1 is MNHNY and CDR2 is SVGAGI (reference sequence). Trimming took 5 bases from V and 6 from J; bases not matched to a gene: 11. The CDR3 DNA follows: TGTGCCAGCAGTGGCGTTAGGACAGGGGCAGGCAATGAGCAGTTCTTC. Translated, it gives CASSGVRTGAGNEQFF.

V is TRBV12-3 or TRBV12-4 and J is TRBJ2-2; 7 nucleotides agree with TRBD1. J was trimmed by 3 bases and V by 10 bases; bases with no gene match: 8. The CDR3 contains 14 residues. CDR3 sequence: CATTQGLYTGELFF. In DNA form, the CDR3 reads TGTGCCACGACACAGGGGTTGTACACCGGGGAGCTGTTTTTT.

The chain recombines TRBV12-3 or TRBV12-4 with TRBJ1-2; 7 bases fit TRBD1. With V trimmed by 7 bases and J by 4 bases, 3 bases remained unmatched. The CDR3 covers 12 residues. The CDR3, as DNA: TGTGCCAGCAACTACAGGGGCTATGGCTACACCTTC. Amino acids: CASNYRGYGYTF.

The chain recombines TRBV6-6 with TRBJ1-6; D may be TRBD1 (6 bases). The ends were cut back, 0 bases at V and 10 bases at J, with 25 bases in the middle. Germline values: CDR1 MNHNY, CDR2 SVGAGI (reference sequence). The CDR3 has 19 residues. CDR3 DNA sequence: TGTGCCAGCAGTTACTCGAAAGCCGGGCCCGGCAGGGGTCAATCACCCCTCCACTTT. It encodes CASSYSKAGPGRGQSPLHF.

V and J are TRBV7-6 and TRBJ1-1; unclear D gene. This CDR3 is built from 11 residues. Trimming removed 2 bases from V and 11 bases from J, with 9 bases in between. Germline CDR1 reads SGHVS; CDR2 reads FNYEAQ. The CDR3 here is CASSLFYEAFF. The CDR3 DNA reads as TGTGCCAGCAGCTTATTTTATGAGGCTTTCTTT. Using reference TRBV7-6 and TRBJ1-1 for the parts outside the CDR3, the full variable domain is GAGVSQSPRYKVTKRGQDVALRCDPISGHVSLYWYRQALGQGPEFLTYFNYEAQQDKSGLPNDRFSAERPEGSISTLTIQRTEQRDSAMYRCASSLFYEAFFGQGTRLTVV.

This chain links TRBV5-6 with TRBJ2-3, with D possibly TRBD1 on 6 matching bases. CDR1 SGHDT and CDR2 YYEEEE come from the germline V gene. CDR3 length equals 16 residues. V was trimmed by 4 bases and J by 2 bases, leaving 17 bases between them. This CDR3 reads CASSPRTEVYTDTQYF. The CDR3 DNA follows: TGTGCCAGCAGCCCGAGGACAGAAGTATACACAGATACGCAGTATTTT.

This clonotype has more than one count but fewer than ten. The chain is built from TRBV27 and TRBJ2-7; D not certain. This CDR3 region has 15 residues. Trimming removed 6 bases from V and 0 bases from J, with 15 bases in between. The germline CDR1 and CDR2 sequences are MNHEY and SMNVEV (reference sequence). CDR3 in amino acids: CASSRLGPSSYEQYF. CDR3 DNA: TGTGCCAGCAGCCGACTTGGTCCCTCCTCCTACGAGCAGTACTTC.

This clonotype was picked up one time. This chain joins TRBV7-9 and TRBJ2-3; 9 nucleotides agree with TRBD2. The ends lost 7 bases at V and 9 bases at J; junction bases unmatched: 14. Germline CDR1 reads SEHNR; CDR2 reads FQNEAQ (reference sequence). The length of the CDR3 is 15 residues. DNA of the CDR3: TGTGCCAGCACCCGGAGGGCTAGCGGGGTGGAGACGCAGTATTTT. This encodes CASTRRASGVETQYF.

The V and J genes are TRBV7-8 and TRBJ2-1; TRBD2 matches 9 bases. Germline V gene sequence: CDR1 SGHVS, CDR2 FQNEAQ. The V and J ends lost 1 base and 0 bases, in that order; junction bases with no gene match: 10. This CDR3 has 19 residues. The DNA of the CDR3 is TGTGCCAGCAGCTTAGGTATAGCGGGGGCCCTCCTCTCCTACAATGAGCAGTTCTTC. Translation gives CASSLGIAGALLSYNEQFF.

This clonotype was observed a handful of times. The chain carries TRBV7-2 and TRBJ1-5; a possible D gene is TRBD1 (6 bases). CDR3 length: 16 amino acids. Germline V gene sequence: CDR1 SGHTA, CDR2 FQGNSA. Trimming pared 0 bases from V and 6 bases from J, leaving 15 bases between. The CDR3 spells CASSLAGSGGRQPQHF. The CDR3 bases are TGTGCCAGCAGCTTAGCGGGTTCGGGGGGGCGTCAGCCCCAGCATTTT.

This clonotype was detected a few times. As DNA, the CDR3 is TGTGCCAGCAGCTTTAGGAATTTTGAAGCTTTCTTT. Residues: CASSFRNFEAFF. The rearrangement links TRBV7-9 to TRBJ1-1; D gene uncertain. The V end lost 3 bases, the J end lost 7 bases, and 9 bases lay between the germline ends. The CDR3 runs to 12 residues. CDR1 is SEHNR, CDR2 FQNEAQ, per germline (reference sequence).

The J gene is TRBJ1-5, the V gene TRBV5-5; 7 bases align to TRBD1. The V gene's germline CDR1 is SGHKS and CDR2 YYEKEE (reference sequence). V dropped 4 bases and J dropped 4; count of bases not matched to a gene: 8. This CDR3 region has 15 residues. The CDR3 DNA sequence: TGTGCCAGCAGCGGACAGACAGGGCCAAATCAGCCCCAGCATTTT. Translation gives CASSGQTGPNQPQHF.

The table lists this clonotype with a few counts. The rearrangement uses TRBV4-1 and TRBJ1-6, with no clear D. Germline assignment: CDR1 MGHRA and CDR2 YSYEKL. This CDR3 is built from 16 residues. V lost 2 bases, J lost 0 bases, and 8 bases lay in between. CDR3 in amino acids: CASSQLPNSYNSPLHF. In DNA, the CDR3 is TGCGCCAGCAGCCAACTGCCCAACTCCTATAATTCACCCCTCCACTTT.

The J gene is TRBJ2-7, the V gene TRBV11-2; a possible D gene is TRBD1 (6 bases). V was cut by 5 bases and J by 6 bases, with 20 bases left in between. Per germline, CDR1 SGHAT and CDR2 FQNNGV. This CDR3 is 15 amino acids long. The CDR3 DNA reads TGTGCCAGCAGCCCAGTGGCAGGGGAGTTGGGCGAGCAGTACTTC. Its protein product is CASSPVAGELGEQYF. Filled out from reference TRBV11-2 and TRBJ2-7, the complete variable domain reads EAGVAQSPRYKIIEKRQSVAFWCNPISGHATLYWYQQILGQGPKLLIQFQNNGVVDDSQLPKDRFSAERLKGVDSTLKIQPAKLEDSAVYLCASSPVAGELGEQYFGPGTRLTVT.

V is TRBV12-3 or TRBV12-4 and J is TRBJ2-1, with a tentative D call TRBD1 (6 bases). The V gene lost 5 bases and the J gene lost 0 bases, with 14 bases spanning the gap. This CDR3 has 16 amino acids. CDR3 DNA: TGTGCCAGCAGTCTGGGGGCTTTACTCTCCTACAATGAGCAGTTCTTC. Its translation: CASSLGALLSYNEQFF.

This clonotype was seen a few times. J is TRBJ1-5 and V is TRBV7-2; TRBD1 agrees at 7 bases. J was trimmed by 6 bases and V by 5 bases; bases with no gene match: 13. This CDR3 comprises 16 residues. Germline CDR1 is SGHTA and CDR2 is FQGNSA. The CDR3 bases are TGTGCCAGCAGCACCTTTCTAACAGGGGTGAGTCAGCCCCAGCATTTT. Translating gives CASSTFLTGVSQPQHF.

The CDR3 DNA follows: TGTGCCAGCACCTACGCTCGACAGGCTAGCACAGATACGCAGTATTTT. As protein: CASTYARQASTDTQYF. The chain uses TRBV12-3 or TRBV12-4 and TRBJ2-3; maybe TRBD1 (6 bases). Trimming pared 7 bases from V and 0 bases from J, leaving 17 bases between. The CDR3 is 16 residues long.

This clonotype was observed a few times. This chain joins TRBV12-3 or TRBV12-4 and TRBJ1-1; D gene uncertain. This CDR3 has 15 residues. Trimming stripped 3 bases from V and 1 base from J, with 12 bases between. The CDR3 protein is CASSFNLMGNTEAFF. The CDR3 nucleotides are TGTGCCAGCAGTTTCAACCTTATGGGGAACACTGAAGCTTTCTTT.

This clonotype has a handful of counts. The chain joins TRBV12-3 or TRBV12-4 to TRBJ1-1, with 8 positions matching TRBD1. J lost 0 bases, V lost 5 bases, and 23 bases had no gene match. This CDR3 region has 21 residues. The CDR3 nucleotides are TGTGCCAGCAGTCTTTATACCCTCGCAGGGGGCCGTCGATCAATGAACACTGAAGCTTTCTTT. The encoded protein is CASSLYTLAGGRRSMNTEAFF.